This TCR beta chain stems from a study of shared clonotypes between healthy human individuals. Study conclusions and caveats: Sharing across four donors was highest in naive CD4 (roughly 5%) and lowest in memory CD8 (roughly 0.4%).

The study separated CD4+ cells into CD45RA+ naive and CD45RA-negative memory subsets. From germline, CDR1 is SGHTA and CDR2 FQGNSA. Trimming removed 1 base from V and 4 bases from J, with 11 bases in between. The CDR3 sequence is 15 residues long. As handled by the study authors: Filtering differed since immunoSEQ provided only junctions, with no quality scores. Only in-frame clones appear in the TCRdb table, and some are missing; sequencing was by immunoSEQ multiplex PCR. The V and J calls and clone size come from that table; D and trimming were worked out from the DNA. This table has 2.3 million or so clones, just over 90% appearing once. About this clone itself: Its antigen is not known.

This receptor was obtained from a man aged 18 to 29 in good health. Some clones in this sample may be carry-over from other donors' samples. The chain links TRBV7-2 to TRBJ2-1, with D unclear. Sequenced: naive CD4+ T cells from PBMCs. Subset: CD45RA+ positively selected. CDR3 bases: TGTGCCAGCAGCTTAGAAAGATTGAGATACAATGAGCAGTTCTTC. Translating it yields CASSLERLRYNEQFF. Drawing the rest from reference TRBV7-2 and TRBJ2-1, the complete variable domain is GAGVSQSPSNKVTEKGKDVELRCDPISGHTALYWYRQSLGQGLEFLIYFQGNSAPDKSGLPSDRFSAERTGGSVSTLTIQRTQQEDSAVYLCASSLERLRYNEQFFGPGTRLTVL.